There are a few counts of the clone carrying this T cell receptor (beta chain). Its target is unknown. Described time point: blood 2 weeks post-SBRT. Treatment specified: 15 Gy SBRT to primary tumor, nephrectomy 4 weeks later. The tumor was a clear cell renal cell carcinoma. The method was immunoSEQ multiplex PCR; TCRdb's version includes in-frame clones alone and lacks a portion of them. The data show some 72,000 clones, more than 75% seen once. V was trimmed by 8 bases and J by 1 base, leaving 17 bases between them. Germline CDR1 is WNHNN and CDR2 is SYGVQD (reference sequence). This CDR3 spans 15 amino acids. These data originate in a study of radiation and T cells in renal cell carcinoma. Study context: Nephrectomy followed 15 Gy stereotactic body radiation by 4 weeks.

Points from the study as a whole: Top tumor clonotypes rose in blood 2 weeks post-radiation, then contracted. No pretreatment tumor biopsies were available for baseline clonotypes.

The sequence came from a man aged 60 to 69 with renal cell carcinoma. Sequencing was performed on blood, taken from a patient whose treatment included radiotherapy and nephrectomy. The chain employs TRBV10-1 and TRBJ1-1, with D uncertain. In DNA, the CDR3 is TGCGCCAGCTCCGATGGTTGGGGTCCGAACACTGAAGCTTTCTTT. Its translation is CASSDGWGPNTEAFF.